This T cell receptor (beta chain) was sequenced for a study of blood T cell repertoires in COVID-19. About the study: Samples came from the United States, Italy and Spain, spanning acute and convalescent COVID-19.

The repertoire was sequenced with immunoSEQ multiplex PCR; TCRdb's copy has only in-frame clones and lacks some. The profile covers about 76,000 clones, with around nine tenths appearing a single time and 8.3% taken by the ten largest. The V end was cut by 6 bases, the J end by 7 bases, with 7 bases between. The germline V gene has CDR1 DFQATT and CDR2 SNEGSKA (reference sequence). The CDR3 spans 10 residues. The material sequenced was peripheral blood. The V and J genes are TRBV20-1 and TRBJ2-1; a weak D match, TRBD2 (5 bases). The source of this sequence is a young man with acute or convalescent COVID-19. CDR3 sequence reads: CSAEGNEQFF. DNA of the CDR3: TGCAGTGCCGAGGGTAATGAGCAGTTCTTC.